This TCR beta chain was recovered during a study of vaccination and CD4 T cells after COVID-19. Study results and limitations: A nonsignificant median increase from roughly 21 to 40 SARS-CoV-2-reactive clonotypes was observed.

CDR3 length: 12 residues. The germline V and J ends were trimmed by 3 bases and 7 bases, with 10 bases remaining between them. Germline V CDR1 and CDR2: LNHNV, YYDKDF (reference sequence). The treatment here: roughly ten-day PBMC culture with coronavirus spike peptide pools or control peptides (ViraFEST assay). Antigen-specific T cell expansion with peptide pools preceded TCR sequencing in the ViraFEST approach. A note on this clonotype: Its target is not known.

The assay that was used to sequence DNA from cultured CD4+ T cells was the Oncomine TCR Beta short-read assay. It was from cultured CD4+ T cells that genomic DNA was extracted. Via MiXCR, TCRdb re-called the PCR reads, giving one row per CDR3 protein. The sample carries 9,500 to 10,000 distinct CDR3 sequences, 55% to 75% recorded once. The sequence derives from a human donor who had recovered from COVID-19. The chain links TRBV15 to TRBJ2-7; D could derive from TRBD1 or TRBD2 (6 bases each). What was sequenced was CD4+ T cells from blood, cultured in vitro. CDR3 nucleotide sequence: TGTGCCACCAGCAGCACAGGGAGGGAGCAGTACTTC. Protein sequence: CATSSTGREQYF.